The subject of this entry is one T cell receptor beta chain. Its antigen is unknown. The table came from immunoSEQ multiplex PCR; TCRdb's copy has only in-frame clones and leaves some out. The table has roughly 68,000 clones, 93% seen once. These data belong to a study of PD-1 blockade in classical Hodgkin lymphoma. Study-level findings and limits: Causes of the repertoire differences remain undefined, possibly disease activity or prior therapy. According to reports, newly diagnosed patients had lower baseline TCR diversity than healthy donors, and relapsed/refractory patients had lower baseline TCR diversity still.

Time point reported: newly diagnosed, previously untreated cHL patient sample. Newly diagnosed, untreated classical Hodgkin lymphoma PBMCs provided comparison. V gave up 1 base and J gave up 7 bases; unmatched junction bases: 3. This CDR3 region has 13 residues. The germline gives CDR1 SEHNR, CDR2 FQNEAQ (reference sequence). The chain carries TRBV7-9 and TRBJ1-2; 7 bases map to TRBD1. This sequence originates from a human donor with classical Hodgkin lymphoma. The sequenced sample was peripheral blood mononuclear cells (PBMCs). The CDR3 region has the DNA TGTGCCAGCAGCTTAGGGGACAGTGGTGGCTACACCTTC. Its protein is CASSLGDSGGYTF.